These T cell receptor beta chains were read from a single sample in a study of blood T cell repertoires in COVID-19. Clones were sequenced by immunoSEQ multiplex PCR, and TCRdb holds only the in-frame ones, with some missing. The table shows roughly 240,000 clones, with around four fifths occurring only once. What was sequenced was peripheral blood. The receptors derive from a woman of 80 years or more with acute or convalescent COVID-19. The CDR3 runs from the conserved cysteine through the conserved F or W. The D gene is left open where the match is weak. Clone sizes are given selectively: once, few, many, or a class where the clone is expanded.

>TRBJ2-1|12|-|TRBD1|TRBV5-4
TGTGCCAGCAGCATAGGACAGGCTGAGCAGTTCTTC
CASSIGQAEQFF
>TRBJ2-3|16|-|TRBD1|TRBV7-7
TGTGCTAGCAGCTTAGATCCGACAGGGGGCACAGATACGCAGTATTTT
CASSLDPTGGTDTQYF
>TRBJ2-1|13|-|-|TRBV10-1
TGCGCCAACTCCGGTAATGGGACACAGGAGCAGTTCTTC
CANSGNGTQEQFF
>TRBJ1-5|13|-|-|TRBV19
TGTGCCAGTAGTGAGGGAAAGAAACAGCCCCAGCATTTT
CASSEGKKQPQHF
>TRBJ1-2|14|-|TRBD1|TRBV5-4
TGTGCCAGCAGCGCTTGGGACAGGGGCTATGGCTACACCTTC
CASSAWDRGYGYTF
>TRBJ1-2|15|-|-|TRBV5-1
TGCGCCAGCAGCTCAGGCCTCGGACAGAACTATGGCTACACCTTC
CASSSGLGQNYGYTF
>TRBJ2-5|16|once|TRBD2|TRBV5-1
TGCGCCAGCAGCTTGAGACTAGCGGGGAACCAAGAGACCCAGTACTTC
CASSLRLAGNQETQYF
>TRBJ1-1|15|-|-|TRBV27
TGTGCCAGCAGCCGGCCCTCGGGCCAGGGCACTGAAGCTTTCTTT
CASSRPSGQGTEAFF
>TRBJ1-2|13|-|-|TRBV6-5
TGTGCCAGCAGAAGACAGTCCGGCTATGGCTACACCTTC
CASRRQSGYGYTF
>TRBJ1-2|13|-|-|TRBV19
TGTGCCAGTAGTATTTCAACTAACTATGGCTACACCTTC
CASSISTNYGYTF
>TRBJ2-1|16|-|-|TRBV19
TGTGCCAGTAGTATCTTTGGCGCGGGCAGATACAATGAGCAGTTCTTC
CASSIFGAGRYNEQFF
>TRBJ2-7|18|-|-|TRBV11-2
TGTGCCAGCAGCTTACCAACTTTGCTGGGGGGAACCTCCTACGAGCAGTACTTC
CASSLPTLLGGTSYEQYF
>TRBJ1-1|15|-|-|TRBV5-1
TGCGCCAGCAGCTACGACACCAGACAGAACACTGAAGCTTTCTTT
CASSYDTRQNTEAFF
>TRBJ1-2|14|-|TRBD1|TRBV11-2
TGTGCCAGCAGCTCGCGGACAGGGCGCTATGGCTACACCTTC
CASSSRTGRYGYTF
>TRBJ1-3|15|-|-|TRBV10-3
TGTGCCATCAGTCGCGCCGGGGAAATAGGAAACACCATATATTTT
CAISRAGEIGNTIYF
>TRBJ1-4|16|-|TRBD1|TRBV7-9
TGTGCCAGCAGCGGGGGACAGGGAAGGGCAAATGAAAAACTGTTTTTT
CASSGGQGRANEKLFF
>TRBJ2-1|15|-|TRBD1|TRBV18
TGTGCCAGCTCCCGACAGGGCCCTCGTAACAATGAGCAGTTCTTC
CASSRQGPRNNEQFF
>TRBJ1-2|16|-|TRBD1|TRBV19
TGTGCCAGTACTGATGCGGGCGCAGGGGGAGGTTATGGCTACACCTTC
CASTDAGAGGGYGYTF
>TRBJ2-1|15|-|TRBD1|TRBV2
TGTGCCAGCAGTTTAACAGGGGGCCCCTACAATGAGCAGTTCTTC
CASSLTGGPYNEQFF
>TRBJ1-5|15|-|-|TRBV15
TGTGCCACCGCGATGGGGGGTCGGAGCAATCAGCCCCAGCATTTT
CATAMGGRSNQPQHF
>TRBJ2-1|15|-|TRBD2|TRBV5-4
TGTGCCAGCAGCACACTAGCGGGGGGGCTGCATGAGCAGTTCTTC
CASSTLAGGLHEQFF
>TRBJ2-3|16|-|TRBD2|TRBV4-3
TGCGCCAGCAGCCAAGTAGCGGGGGGGCGCACAGATACGCAGTATTTT
CASSQVAGGRTDTQYF
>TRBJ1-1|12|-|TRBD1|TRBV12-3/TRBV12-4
TGTGCCAGCAGTAGAACAGGGGACGAAGCTTTCTTT
CASSRTGDEAFF
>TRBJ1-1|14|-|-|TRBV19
TGTGCCAGTAGTGGGTTCGACTCGGGGACTGAAGCTTTCTTT
CASSGFDSGTEAFF
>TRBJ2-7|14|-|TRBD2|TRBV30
TGTGCCTGGAGTTTCGCTAGCGGGACCTACGAGCAGTACTTC
CAWSFASGTYEQYF
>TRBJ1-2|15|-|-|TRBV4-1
TGCGCCAGCAGCTTTACGACAGGCGTCGTTTATGGCTACACCTTC
CASSFTTGVVYGYTF
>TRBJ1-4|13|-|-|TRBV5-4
TGTGCCAGCGCTTCCCCGAGCGATGAAAAACTGTTTTTT
CASASPSDEKLFF
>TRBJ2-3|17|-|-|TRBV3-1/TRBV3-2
TGTGCCAGCAGCCAAGCGGCCGGGGGACCGCATAAAGATACGCAGTATTTT
CASSQAAGGPHKDTQYF
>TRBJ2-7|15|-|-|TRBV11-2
TGTGCCAGCAGCTTAGACTTTGATGGCCCCTACGAGCAGTACTTC
CASSLDFDGPYEQYF
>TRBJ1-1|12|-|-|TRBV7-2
TGTGCCAGCAGCTTAAGGGGGTCTGAAGCTTTCTTT
CASSLRGSEAFF